This T cell receptor (beta chain) was recorded in a study of T cells in women clearing cervical HPV infection. Across the study: Case blood was drawn when the lesion was first found; control blood after infection became undetectable. Study-level findings and limits: Controls had more TRBV6-7 (about 0.16%) than cases (roughly 0.11%).

The CDR3 sequence is 14 residues long. Germline trimming cut 6 bases from V and 6 bases from J; bases unmatched to any gene: 8. Germline loops: CDR1 KGHSH, CDR2 LQKENI. In the case of this clone: Its antigen is not known. The read ends 3 residues early relative to the CDR3; the germline J gene fills the gap.

Sequenced by immunoSEQ multiplex PCR; TCRdb stores in-frame clones only, minus some. Its clone listing holds 31,000 or so clones. V and J are TRBV18 and TRBJ2-7, with 10 bases aligning to TRBD2. The sequence was obtained from a woman between 18 and 70 years old with a cervical HPV16 infection that either progressed to CIN3+ or cleared (not recorded which). Sequencing was performed on blood buffy coat. CDR3 protein: CASSAPSGGLEQYF. The CDR3 DNA, read in part, is TGTGCCAGCTCGGCCCCTAGCGGGGGTCTCGAG. The complete variable domain, with remaining parts taken from reference TRBV18 and TRBJ2-7, reads NAGVMQNPRHLVRRRGQEARLRCSPMKGHSHVYWYRQLPEEGLKFMVYLQKENIIDESGMPKERFSAEFPKEGPSILRIQQVVRGDSAAYFCASSAPSGGLEQYFGPGTRLTVT.